This TCR beta chain was identified in a study of T cells expressing NK-cell markers. On the study more broadly: Researchers got TCR beta repertoires out of sorted CD3+CD56+NKG2C+, CD3+CD56+NKG2C- and CD3+CD56-NKG2C+ T cells. Study results and limitations: HCMV specificity of expanded NKG2C+ T cell clones remained unclear.

For this clonotype: The antigen remains unidentified.

TCRdb reworked the 5' RACE reads into one entry per CDR3 protein, no DNA. Seen in this sample are more than 250,000 distinct CDR3 sequences; the ten most common clones hold 0.39%. Germline loops: CDR1 MNHEY, CDR2 SVGAGI. This CDR3 is built from 15 residues. This chain joins TRBV6-5 and TRBJ1-3. The receptor's source is a man between 18 and 29 years old in good health. Sequencing was done on a sample of blood T cells: a sorted CD56 or NKG2C T cell subset, CD4+ or CD8+ T cells, or bulk PBMC T cells (not recorded which). CDR3 region: CASSYQPLSGNTIYF.